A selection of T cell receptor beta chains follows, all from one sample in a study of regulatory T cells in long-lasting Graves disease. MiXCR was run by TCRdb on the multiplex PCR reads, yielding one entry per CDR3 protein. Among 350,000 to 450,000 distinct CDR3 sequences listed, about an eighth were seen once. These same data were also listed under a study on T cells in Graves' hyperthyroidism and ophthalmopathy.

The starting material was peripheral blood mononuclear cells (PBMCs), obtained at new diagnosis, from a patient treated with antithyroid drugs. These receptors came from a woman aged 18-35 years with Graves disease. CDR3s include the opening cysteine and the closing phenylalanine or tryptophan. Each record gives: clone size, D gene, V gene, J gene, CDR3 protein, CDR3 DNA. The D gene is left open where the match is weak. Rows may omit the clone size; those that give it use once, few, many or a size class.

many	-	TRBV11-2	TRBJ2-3	CASSLQQNTQYF	TGTGCCAGCAGCTTACAGCAAAATACGCAGTATTTT
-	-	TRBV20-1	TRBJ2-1	CSAREWGEQFF	TGCAGTGCTAGAGAATGGGGGGAGCAGTTCTTC
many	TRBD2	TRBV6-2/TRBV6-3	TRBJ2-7	CASSYSAGGSYEQYF	TGTGCCAGCAGTTACTCTGCGGGAGGCTCCTACGAGCAGTACTTC
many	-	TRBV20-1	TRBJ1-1	CSARDPDKAELAFF	TGCAGTGCTAGAGACCCGGACAAGGCGGAGCTGGCTTTCTTT
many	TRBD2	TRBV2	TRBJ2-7	CASGGLAGAYEQYF	TGTGCCTCAGGGGGACTAGCGGGGGCCTACGAGCAGTACTTC
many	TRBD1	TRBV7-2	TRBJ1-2	CASSLGIGGAVYGYTF	TGTGCCAGCAGCTTAGGGATAGGGGGCGCAGTCTATGGCTACACCTTC
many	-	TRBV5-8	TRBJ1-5	CASSLEGLMNQPQHF	TGTGCCAGCAGCCTGGAGGGGTTGATGAATCAGCCCCAGCATTTT
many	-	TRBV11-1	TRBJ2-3	CASSAQSPLVDTQYF	TGTGCCAGCAGCGCCCAATCCCCGTTAGTGGATACGCAGTATTTT
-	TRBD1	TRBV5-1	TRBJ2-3	CASSRVQGAADTQYF	TGCGCCAGCAGCCGGGTACAGGGGGCGGCAGATACGCAGTATTTT
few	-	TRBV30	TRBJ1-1	CAWRTDGNTEAFF	TGTGCCTGGAGGACGGACGGGAACACTGAAGCTTTCTTT
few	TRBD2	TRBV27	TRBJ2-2	CASSFGTSGATGELFF	TGTGCCAGCAGTTTCGGGACTAGCGGTGCCACCGGGGAGCTGTTTTTT
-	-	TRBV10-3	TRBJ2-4	CAISDVQGSKNIQYF	TGTGCCATCAGTGACGTCCAGGGTTCCAAAAACATTCAGTACTTC
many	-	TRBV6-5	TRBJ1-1	CASSYSWREPNTEAFF	TGTGCCAGCAGTTACTCCTGGCGGGAACCGAACACTGAAGCTTTCTTT
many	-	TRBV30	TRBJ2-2	CAWSPSGAGELFF	TGTGCCTGGAGCCCTTCAGGGGCCGGGGAGCTGTTTTTT
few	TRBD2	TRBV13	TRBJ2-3	CASSFEREGATDTQYF	TGTGCCAGCAGCTTCGAGCGGGAGGGGGCGACAGATACGCAGTATTTT
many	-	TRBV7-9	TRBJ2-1	CASSPSRGLDEQFF	TGTGCCAGCAGCCCCAGCCGGGGTTTGGATGAGCAGTTCTTC
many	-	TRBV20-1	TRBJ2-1	CSANPPLSEQFF	TGCAGTGCTAACCCCCCCCTGAGTGAGCAGTTCTTC
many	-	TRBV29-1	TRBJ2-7	CSVEDQGLREQYF	TGCAGCGTTGAAGACCAGGGGCTTCGCGAGCAGTACTTC
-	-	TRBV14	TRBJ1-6	CASSQERTYNSPLHF	TGTGCCAGCAGCCAGGAAAGGACATACAATTCACCCCTCCACTTT
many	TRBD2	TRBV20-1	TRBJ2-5	CSASGTRSQETQYF	TGCAGTGCTTCCGGGACTAGGTCTCAAGAGACCCAGTACTTC
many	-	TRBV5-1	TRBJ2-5	CASSLDEGVRETQYF	TGCGCCAGCAGCTTGGACGAGGGGGTGAGGGAGACCCAGTACTTC
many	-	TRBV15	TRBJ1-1	CATSRHVTGNTEAFF	TGTGCCACCAGCAGACATGTTACAGGGAATACTGAAGCTTTCTTT
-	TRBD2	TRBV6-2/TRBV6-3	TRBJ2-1	CASSYTSENNEQFF	TGTGCCAGCAGTTATACTAGCGAGAACAATGAGCAGTTCTTC
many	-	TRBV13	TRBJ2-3	CASSLSGGWGTDTQYF	TGTGCCAGCAGCTTATCTGGAGGGTGGGGCACAGATACGCAGTATTTT
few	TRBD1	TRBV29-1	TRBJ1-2	CSVTGGPYGYTF	TGCAGCGTCACAGGGGGCCCATATGGCTACACCTTC
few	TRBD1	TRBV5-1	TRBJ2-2	CASRTGTGATTGELFF	TGCGCCAGTCGAACCGGGACAGGGGCGACCACCGGGGAGCTGTTTTTT
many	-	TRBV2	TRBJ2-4	CASSEIPGDIQYF	TGTGCCAGCAGTGAAATACCGGGGGACATTCAGTACTTC
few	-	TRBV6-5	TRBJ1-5	CASSYKYRSNQPQHF	TGTGCCAGCAGTTACAAGTACAGAAGCAATCAGCCCCAGCATTTT
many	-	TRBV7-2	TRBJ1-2	CASSSNSPTGSNYGYTF	TGTGCCAGCAGCTCCAACTCGCCCACGGGCTCAAACTATGGCTACACCTTC
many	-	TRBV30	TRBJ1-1	CAWSWARTEAFF	TGTGCCTGGAGCTGGGCGCGGACTGAAGCTTTCTTT
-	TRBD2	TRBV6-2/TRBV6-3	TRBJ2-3	CASRVLAGGPRGTDTQYF	TGTGCCAGCAGGGTTCTAGCGGGAGGCCCGAGGGGCACAGATACGCAGTATTTT
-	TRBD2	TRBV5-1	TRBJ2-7	CASRRRGGPDYEQYF	TGCGCCAGCAGGCGAAGGGGAGGGCCTGACTACGAGCAGTACTTC
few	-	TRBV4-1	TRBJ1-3	CASSPFKGGLNTIYF	TGCGCCAGCAGCCCGTTTAAAGGGGGTCTTAACACCATATATTTT